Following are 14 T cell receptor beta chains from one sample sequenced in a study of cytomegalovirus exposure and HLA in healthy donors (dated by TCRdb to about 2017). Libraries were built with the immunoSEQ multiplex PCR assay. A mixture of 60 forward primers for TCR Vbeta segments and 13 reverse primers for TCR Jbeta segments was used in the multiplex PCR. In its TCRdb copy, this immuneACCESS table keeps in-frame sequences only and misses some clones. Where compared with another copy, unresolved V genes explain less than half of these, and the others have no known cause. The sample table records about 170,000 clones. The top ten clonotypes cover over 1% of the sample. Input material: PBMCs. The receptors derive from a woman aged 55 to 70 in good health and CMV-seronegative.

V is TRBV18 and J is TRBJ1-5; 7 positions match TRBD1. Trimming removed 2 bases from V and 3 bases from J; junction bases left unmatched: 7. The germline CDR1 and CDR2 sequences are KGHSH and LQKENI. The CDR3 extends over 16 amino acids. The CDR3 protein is CASSPNRQGVNQPQHF. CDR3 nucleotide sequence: TGTGCCAGCTCACCAAATAGGCAGGGGGTCAATCAGCCCCAGCATTTT.

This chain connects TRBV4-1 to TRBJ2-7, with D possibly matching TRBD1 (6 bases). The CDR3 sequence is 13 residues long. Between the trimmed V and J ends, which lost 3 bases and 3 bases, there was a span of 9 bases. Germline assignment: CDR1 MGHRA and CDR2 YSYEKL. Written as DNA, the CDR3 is TGCGCCAGCAGCCACGGACAGAGCTACGAGCAGTACTTC. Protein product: CASSHGQSYEQYF.

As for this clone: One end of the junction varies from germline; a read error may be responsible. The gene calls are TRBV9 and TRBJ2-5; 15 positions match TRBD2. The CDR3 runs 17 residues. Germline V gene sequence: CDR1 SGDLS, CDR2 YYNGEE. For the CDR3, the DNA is TGTGCCAGCAGCCCATACCGGACTAGCGGGGGGGAAGAGGCCCAGTACTTC. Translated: CASSPYRTSGGEEAQYF.

For the CDR3, the DNA is TGTGCCAGCAGCTTCGACAGGTTCTATGGCTACACCTTC. Its protein product is CASSFDRFYGYTF. The rearrangement joins TRBV7-3 to TRBJ1-2, with a tentative D call TRBD1 (6 bases). V lost 3 bases and J 4 bases, leaving 9 bases between the germline ends. Germline V gene data show CDR1 as SGHTA and CDR2 as FQGTGA. The CDR3 length is 13 residues. The whole variable domain, remainder taken from reference TRBV7-3 and TRBJ1-2, is GAGVSQTPSNKVTEKGKYVELRCDPISGHTALYWYRQSLGQGPEFLIYFQGTGAADDSGLPNDRFFAVRPEGSVSTLKIQRTERGDSAVYLCASSFDRFYGYTFGSGTRLTVV.

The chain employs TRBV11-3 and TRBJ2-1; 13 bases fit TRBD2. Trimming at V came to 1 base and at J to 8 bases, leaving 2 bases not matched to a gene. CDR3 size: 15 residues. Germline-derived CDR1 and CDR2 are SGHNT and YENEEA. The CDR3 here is CASSLAGLAGDEQFF. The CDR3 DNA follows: TGTGCCAGCAGCTTAGCCGGACTAGCGGGGGATGAGCAGTTCTTC. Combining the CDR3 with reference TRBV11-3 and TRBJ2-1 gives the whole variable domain EAGVVQSPRYKIIEKKQPVAFWCNPISGHNTLYWYLQNLGQGPELLIRYENEEAVDDSQLPKDRFSAERLKGVDSTLKIQPAELGDSAVYLCASSLAGLAGDEQFFGPGTRLTVL.

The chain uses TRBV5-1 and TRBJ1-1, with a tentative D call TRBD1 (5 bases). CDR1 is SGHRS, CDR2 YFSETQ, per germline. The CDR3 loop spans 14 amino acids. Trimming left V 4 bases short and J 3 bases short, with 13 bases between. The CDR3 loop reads CASSPGSGDTEAFF. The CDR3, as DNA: TGCGCCAGCAGCCCTGGCTCGGGGGACACTGAAGCTTTCTTT.

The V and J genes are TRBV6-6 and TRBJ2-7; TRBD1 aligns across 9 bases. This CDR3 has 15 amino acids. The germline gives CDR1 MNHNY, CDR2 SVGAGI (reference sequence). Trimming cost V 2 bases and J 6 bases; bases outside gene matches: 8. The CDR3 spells CASSYLGGQGIEQYF. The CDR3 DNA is TGTGCCAGCAGTTACCTCGGGGGACAGGGTATCGAGCAGTACTTC.

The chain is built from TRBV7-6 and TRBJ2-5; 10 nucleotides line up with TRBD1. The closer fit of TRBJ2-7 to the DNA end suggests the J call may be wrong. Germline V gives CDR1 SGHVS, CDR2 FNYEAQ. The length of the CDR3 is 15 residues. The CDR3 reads CASSSGQGEKYEQYF. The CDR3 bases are TGTGCCAGCAGCTCCGGACAGGGGGAAAAATACGAGCAGTACTTC.

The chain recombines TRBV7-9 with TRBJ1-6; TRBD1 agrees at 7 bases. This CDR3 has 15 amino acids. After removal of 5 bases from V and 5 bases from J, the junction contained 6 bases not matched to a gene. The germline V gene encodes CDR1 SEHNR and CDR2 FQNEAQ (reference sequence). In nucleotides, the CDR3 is TGTGCCAGCAGCGCGAGACAGGGCGATAATTCACCCCTCCACTTT. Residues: CASSARQGDNSPLHF. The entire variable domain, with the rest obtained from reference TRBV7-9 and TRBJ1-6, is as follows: DTGVSQNPRHKITKRGQNVTFRCDPISEHNRLYWYRQTLGQGPEFLTYFQNEAQLEKSRLLSDRFSAERPKGSFSTLEIQRTEQGDSAMYLCASSARQGDNSPLHFGNGTRLTVT.

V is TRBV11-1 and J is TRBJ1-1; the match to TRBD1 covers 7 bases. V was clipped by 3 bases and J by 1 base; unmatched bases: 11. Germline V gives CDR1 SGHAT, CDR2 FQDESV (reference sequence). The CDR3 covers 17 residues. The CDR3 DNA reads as TGTGCCAGCAGCTTCCAACCGGGACAGCGAAGGAACACTGAAGCTTTCTTT. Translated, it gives CASSFQPGQRRNTEAFF.

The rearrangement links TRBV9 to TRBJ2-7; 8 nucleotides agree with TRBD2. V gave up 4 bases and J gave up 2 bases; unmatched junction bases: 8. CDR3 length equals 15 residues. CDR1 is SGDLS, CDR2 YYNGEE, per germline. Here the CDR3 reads CASSTGTSRAYEQYF. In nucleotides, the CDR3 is TGTGCCAGCAGCACCGGGACTAGTCGGGCCTACGAGCAGTACTTC.

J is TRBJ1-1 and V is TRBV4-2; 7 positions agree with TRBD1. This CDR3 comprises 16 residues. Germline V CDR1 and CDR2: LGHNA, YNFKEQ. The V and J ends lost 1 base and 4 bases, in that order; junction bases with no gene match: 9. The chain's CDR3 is CASSQVLTGRGTEAFF. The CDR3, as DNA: TGTGCCAGCAGCCAAGTCTTGACAGGGCGGGGCACTGAAGCTTTCTTT.

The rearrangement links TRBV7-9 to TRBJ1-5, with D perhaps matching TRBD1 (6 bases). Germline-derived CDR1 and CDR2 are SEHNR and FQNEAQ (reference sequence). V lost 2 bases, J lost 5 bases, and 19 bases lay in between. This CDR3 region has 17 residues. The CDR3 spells CASSLYHKRDKDQPQHF. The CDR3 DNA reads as TGTGCCAGCAGCTTATATCACAAACGGGACAAGGATCAGCCCCAGCATTTT.

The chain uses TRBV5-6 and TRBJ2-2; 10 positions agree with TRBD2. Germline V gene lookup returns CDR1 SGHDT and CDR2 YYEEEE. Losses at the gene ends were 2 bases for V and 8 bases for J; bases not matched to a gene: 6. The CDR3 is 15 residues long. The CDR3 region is CASSFGLAGDGELFF. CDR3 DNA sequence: TGTGCCAGCAGCTTCGGGCTAGCGGGAGATGGGGAGCTGTTTTTT.